The rows below give T cell receptor beta chains drawn from one sample of a study of shared clonotypes between healthy human individuals. TCRdb's copy holds only in-frame clones and misses some; the assay was immunoSEQ multiplex PCR. The repertoire holds 1,500,000 or so clones, with around 98.5% as singletons. Sequencing input: naive CD4+ T cells sorted from blood. The receptors come from a young man in good health. Both conserved end residues are part of each CDR3. D genes are given only for firm matches. Not all rows give a size; the values are once, few, many and, for expanded clones, a class.

d_call,clone_size,j_call,v_call,cdr3_nt,cdr3_aa
.,.,TRBJ2-2,TRBV5-4,TGTGCCAGCAGCTTGGGGCAGGCTACGGCCGGGGAGCTGTTTTTT,CASSLGQATAGELFF
.,.,TRBJ1-5,TRBV15,TGTGCCACCAGCAGACCTGACAGCCGCAATCAGCCCCAGCATTTT,CATSRPDSRNQPQHF
.,.,TRBJ2-1,TRBV7-8,TGTGCCAGCAGCTTCGGTCTGGGGACACAGTACAATGAGCAGTTCTTC,CASSFGLGTQYNEQFF
TRBD1,.,TRBJ2-1,TRBV5-5,TGTGCCAGCAGCTCAACACAGGGGTTGGTTTCCTACAATGAGCAGTTCTTC,CASSSTQGLVSYNEQFF
.,.,TRBJ1-5,TRBV28,TGTGCCAGCAGTTTACGGACCCGAGACTATCTTAGCAATCAGCCCCAGCATTTT,CASSLRTRDYLSNQPQHF
.,.,TRBJ1-5,TRBV29-1,TGCAGCGTGACACTACCCGGGGGGGACCAGCCCCAGCATTTT,CSVTLPGGDQPQHF
TRBD2,.,TRBJ2-1,TRBV28,TGTGCCAGCAGTTGGGCGGGAGACCATGAGCAGTTCTTC,CASSWAGDHEQFF
.,once,TRBJ2-7,TRBV10-3,TGTGCCATCGCCAGACCCGAGACCTACGAGCAGTACTTC,CAIARPETYEQYF
TRBD1,.,TRBJ1-1,TRBV28,TGTGCCAGCAGGGACAGGAGATTGAACACTGAAGCTTTCTTT,CASRDRRLNTEAFF
TRBD2,once,TRBJ2-7,TRBV7-2,TGTGCCAGCAGGGCGGGAGGGAGCTCCTACGAGCAGTACTTC,CASRAGGSSYEQYF
TRBD2,.,TRBJ2-2,TRBV27,TGTGCCAGCACCACAGTAAGCGGGGCGAACACCGGGGAGCTGTTTTTT,CASTTVSGANTGELFF
.,.,TRBJ1-2,TRBV7-3,TGTGCCAGCAGCATGGGACATATCTATGGCTACACCTTC,CASSMGHIYGYTF
.,.,TRBJ2-3,TRBV2,TGTGCCAGCAGTGTAACGATGAGCGAGAGCACAGATACGCAGTATTTT,CASSVTMSESTDTQYF
.,.,TRBJ2-5,TRBV5-1,TGCGCCAGCAGCTTGGCCTTTGGCAGGCAAGAGACCCAGTACTTC,CASSLAFGRQETQYF
.,.,TRBJ2-7,TRBV5-6,TGTGCCAGCAGCTTGGTCTGGAACCAGCCGGACGAGCAGTACTTC,CASSLVWNQPDEQYF
TRBD2,.,TRBJ2-7,TRBV7-3,TGTGCCAGCAGCCCCTACCTTAGCGGGAGGTCCTACGAGCAGTACTTC,CASSPYLSGRSYEQYF
.,.,TRBJ2-7,TRBV19,TGTGCCAGTAGTATAGCACAGGCCTTCTCCTACGAGCAGTACTTC,CASSIAQAFSYEQYF
TRBD2,.,TRBJ2-1,TRBV11-2,TGTGCCAGCAGCTTAGCGGGAGGGCCTCAGCCTGAGCAGTTCTTC,CASSLAGGPQPEQFF
TRBD1,.,TRBJ1-2,TRBV10-3,TGTGCCATCAGTGAACATACAGGGGACGGCTACACCTTC,CAISEHTGDGYTF
.,.,TRBJ2-6,TRBV9,TGTGCCAGCAGCGTAGGAGGGCCTGGGGCCAACGTCCTGACTTTC,CASSVGGPGANVLTF
.,.,TRBJ1-5,TRBV2,TGTGCCAGCAGTGAAGGCAATCAGCCCCAGCATTTT,CASSEGNQPQHF
.,.,TRBJ2-7,TRBV6-5,TGTGCCAGCAGTTACTCCCCGACCACCTCCTACGAGCAGTACTTC,CASSYSPTTSYEQYF
.,.,TRBJ2-3,TRBV5-1,TGCGCCAGCAGCTCAGTGGGCAGGAGCACAGATACGCAGTATTTT,CASSSVGRSTDTQYF
.,once,TRBJ2-1,TRBV10-3,TGTGCCATCAGATCGACGGGCCTCTACAATGAGCAGTTCTTC,CAIRSTGLYNEQFF
TRBD2,.,TRBJ2-3,TRBV7-9,TGTGCCAGCAGCTTAGTACCCGGCGCGGGGGTGGGGACAGATACGCAGTATTTT,CASSLVPGAGVGTDTQYF
.,.,TRBJ2-7,TRBV4-1,TGCGCCAGCAGCCAAGAGACGGGGGCTCACTACGAGCAGTACTTC,CASSQETGAHYEQYF
TRBD1,.,TRBJ2-5,TRBV10-3,TGTGCCATCAGCGAATCCTCGGACAGGGAGACCCAGTACTTC,CAISESSDRETQYF
.,.,TRBJ2-1,TRBV27,TGTGCCAGCAGTAGGGGCCATGAGCAGTTCTTC,CASSRGHEQFF
TRBD2,.,TRBJ2-3,TRBV10-3,TGTGCCATCAGTGAGTTGGGCGGGAGTTGGACAGATACGCAGTATTTT,CAISELGGSWTDTQYF
.,.,TRBJ1-2,TRBV27,TGTGCCAGCAGTTTTGAACCGGGACGTCTCTACTATGGCTACACCTTC,CASSFEPGRLYYGYTF
.,.,TRBJ2-7,TRBV5-4,TGTGCCAGCAGCGCGTTAGTTGGGGCAGAGCAGTACTTC,CASSALVGAEQYF
.,.,TRBJ2-3,TRBV28,TGTGCCAGCAGTTTACCCAGGCCGGCAGCTAGCACAGATACGCAGTATTTT,CASSLPRPAASTDTQYF
.,.,TRBJ1-5,TRBV2,TGTGCCAGCAGTAGGGTTGATCAGCCCCAGCATTTT,CASSRVDQPQHF
TRBD1,.,TRBJ2-3,TRBV11-2,TGTGCCAGCAGCTTCTCGGGGACAGGGGGTTTGGATACGCAGTATTTT,CASSFSGTGGLDTQYF
.,.,TRBJ2-2,TRBV18,TGTGCCAGCTCAACCCAGGGTCGGAACACCGGGGAGCTGTTTTTT,CASSTQGRNTGELFF
.,.,TRBJ2-1,TRBV18,TGTGCCAGCTCACCACCGTCAAAGGGGGGGGAGCAGTTCTTC,CASSPPSKGGEQFF
.,.,TRBJ2-6,TRBV10-3,TGTGCCATGGGAACGGCTGGGGCCAACGTCCTGACTTTC,CAMGTAGANVLTF
.,once,TRBJ2-1,TRBV7-2,TGTGCCAGCAGCTTATCAGGGGGGAGTAAGAATGAGCAGTTCTTC,CASSLSGGSKNEQFF
TRBD2,once,TRBJ2-1,TRBV28,TGTGCCAGCAGTTTCTTAGCGGGACTGAGCTACAATGAGCAGTTCTTC,CASSFLAGLSYNEQFF
.,few,TRBJ1-2,TRBV7-9,TGTGCCAGCAGCTTAGAGGGCTATGGCTACACCTTC,CASSLEGYGYTF